Following are 21 T cell receptor beta chains from one sample sequenced in a study of PD-1 blockade in classical Hodgkin lymphoma. The sample's time point: cycle 4 day 1 (C4D1), after 5 to 7 weeks of nivolumab. Every patient relapsed after autologous stem cell transplantation, and brentuximab vedotin exposure varied. Using immunoSEQ multiplex PCR, the repertoire was profiled, and TCRdb retains in-frame clones only, with some absent. Seen here are about 39,000 clones, 77% observed once, and the top ten hold over 7.5%. Sequenced material: peripheral blood mononuclear cells (PBMCs), taken before the fourth cycle of nivolumab. These receptors came from a human donor with classical Hodgkin lymphoma.

V and J are TRBV10-1 and TRBJ2-5; D might be TRBD2 (6 bases). CDR3 length equals 14 residues. Germline values: CDR1 WNHNN, CDR2 SYGVQD (reference sequence). V was shortened by 0 bases and J by 5 bases, with 10 bases between the two germline ends. Here the CDR3 reads CASSESWGRETQYF. CDR3 nucleotides: TGCGCCAGCAGTGAGTCTTGGGGGAGGGAGACCCAGTACTTC.

The V and J genes are TRBV4-3 and TRBJ2-2; D may be TRBD2 (6 bases). Germline V gene lookup returns CDR1 LGHNA and CDR2 YSLEER. Trimming removed 0 bases from V and 4 bases from J, with 18 bases in between. The CDR3 spans 18 residues. The CDR3 loop is CASSQDQLAKSSTGELFF. The DNA of the CDR3 is TGCGCCAGCAGCCAAGATCAGCTAGCGAAGAGTAGCACCGGGGAGCTGTTTTTT.

V is TRBV19 and J is TRBJ2-7; TRBD1 matches 7 bases. Germline V CDR1 and CDR2: LNHDA, SQIVND (reference sequence). This CDR3 is 12 amino acids long. V shed 4 bases and J 5 bases; nucleotides not matched to a gene: 2. In DNA, the CDR3 is TGTGCCAGTAGTACCACAGGGGACGAGCAGTACTTC. It codes for CASSTTGDEQYF.

This chain uses TRBV7-2 with TRBJ2-7; D is possibly TRBD1 (5 bases). Looked up from germline, CDR1 is SGHTA and CDR2 is FQGNSA. V was trimmed by 10 bases and J by 3 bases, leaving 19 bases between them. This CDR3 contains 14 residues. The CDR3 loop is CAIPGPYTGYEQYF. DNA of the CDR3: TGTGCCATCCCAGGGCCATATACGGGCTACGAGCAGTACTTC.

The V gene is TRBV5-1, the J gene TRBJ2-3, with TRBD1 identical over 9 bases. Unmatched junction bases numbered 7, after V lost 0 bases and J lost 5 bases. The CDR3 sequence is 16 residues long. Germline CDR1 reads SGHRS; CDR2 reads YFSETQ. CDR3 DNA: TGCGCCAGCAGCTTGGAAGGGGACAGGGTGAGAGATACGCAGTATTTT. It is translated as CASSLEGDRVRDTQYF.

The count of this clone is one. V and J are TRBV2 and TRBJ2-3; 13 nucleotides line up with TRBD2. Germline CDR1 and CDR2: SNHLY and FYNNEI. The CDR3 sequence is 17 residues long. V trimming: 3 bases; J trimming: 7 bases; junction bases outside the gene matches: 10. The CDR3 here is CASSERRTSGGRYTQYF. Here the CDR3 DNA reads TGTGCCAGCAGTGAGCGGAGGACTAGCGGGGGAAGATATACGCAGTATTTT.

This clone has a single count. The V gene is TRBV6-5, the J gene TRBJ1-4; 7 nucleotides match TRBD1. V shed 1 base and J 8 bases; nucleotides not matched to a gene: 4. Germline assignment: CDR1 MNHEY and CDR2 SVGAGI. The CDR3 contains 14 residues. The DNA for the CDR3 is TGTGCCAGCAGTTACTACAGGGGAGGCGAAAAACTGTTTTTT. It translates to CASSYYRGGEKLFF.

The chain uses TRBV11-2 and TRBJ2-6; D gene ambiguous. Germline lookup yields CDR1 SGHAT and CDR2 FQNNGV. The germline V and J ends were trimmed by 1 base and 0 bases, with 7 bases remaining between them. This CDR3 is built from 16 residues. The CDR3 nucleotides are TGTGCCAGCAGCTTAGCGCTGCACTCTGGGGCCAACGTCCTGACTTTC. Its translation: CASSLALHSGANVLTF. The full variable domain, rest sourced from reference TRBV11-2 and TRBJ2-6, is EAGVAQSPRYKIIEKRQSVAFWCNPISGHATLYWYQQILGQGPKLLIQFQNNGVVDDSQLPKDRFSAERLKGVDSTLKIQPAKLEDSAVYLCASSLALHSGANVLTFGAGSRLTVL.

In this sample, this clone turned up once. Other DNA sequences in the sample encode the same CDR3. This sequence joins TRBV6-5 and TRBJ2-7, with 8 nucleotides matching TRBD2. V lost 0 bases to trimming and J lost 3 bases; unmatched junction nucleotides: 1. Per the germline V gene, CDR1 is MNHEY and CDR2 is SVGAGI. The CDR3 is made up of 14 amino acids. The chain's CDR3 is CASSYSSGGYEQYF. In DNA form, the CDR3 reads TGTGCCAGCAGTTACTCGAGCGGGGGCTACGAGCAGTACTTC.

The V and J genes are TRBV4-1 and TRBJ2-7; possible D gene TRBD1, 6 bases. The CDR3 sequence is 17 residues long. Trimming stripped 0 bases from V and 2 bases from J, with 17 bases between. Germline-derived CDR1 and CDR2 are MGHRA and YSYEKL. CDR3 bases: TGCGCCAGCAGCCAAGAGACCGGTCCCGGGACAACCTACGAGCAGTACTTC. Amino acids: CASSQETGPGTTYEQYF.

The chain recombines TRBV29-1 with TRBJ1-2; D might be TRBD1 (5 bases). Looked up from germline, CDR1 is SQVTM and CDR2 is ANQGSEA. CDR3 length: 15 residues. Trimming shortened V by 4 bases and J by 5 bases, and 20 bases separated the two germline ends. CDR3 bases: TGCAGCGTTGTCACAACGGACAAGGGTTTTTATGGCTACACCTTC. Translation: CSVVTTDKGFYGYTF.

This chain links TRBV7-9 with TRBJ2-7; D tentatively fits TRBD1 or TRBD2 (5 bases each). The V and J ends lost 1 base and 6 bases respectively, with 10 bases between them. CDR1 and CDR2 from the germline V gene are SEHNR and FQNEAQ (reference sequence). There are 13 residues in the CDR3. The CDR3 reads CASSLGSGTEQYF. CDR3 nucleotide sequence: TGTGCCAGCAGCTTAGGCTCCGGGACCGAGCAGTACTTC.

Turning to this clone: It is unclear where the CDR3 begins or ends on the DNA, so no DNA is shown, and the CDR3 is as TCRdb lists it. The V and J genes are TRBV15 and TRBJ2-2; TRBD2 was called by the table and not checked on the DNA. Germline CDR1 LNHNV, CDR2 YYDKDF (reference sequence). The CDR3 is made up of 13 amino acids, end residues included. CDR3 sequence: CATSNRRAGELFF.

The genes are TRBV5-1 and TRBJ2-1; D remains ambiguous. The CDR3 is 13 amino acids. Germline assignment: CDR1 SGHRS and CDR2 YFSETQ. V lost 1 base to trimming and J lost 3 bases, with 5 bases between them. In nucleotides, the CDR3 is TGCGCCAGCAGCTTGAACCTCTACAATGAGCAGTTCTTC. This gives the protein CASSLNLYNEQFF.

J is TRBJ2-3 and V is TRBV4-2, with D possibly TRBD2 on 7 matching bases. V was cut by 1 base and J by 4 bases, with 9 bases left in between. Germline-derived CDR1 and CDR2 are LGHNA and YNFKEQ. The length of the CDR3 is 14 residues. The CDR3 here is CASSQGGGPDTQYF. The CDR3 DNA reads TGTGCCAGCAGCCAAGGGGGGGGCCCAGATACGCAGTATTTT.

The chain combines TRBV6-5 with TRBJ2-1; D not certain. Germline V gene lookup returns CDR1 MNHEY and CDR2 SVGAGI. CDR3 length: 13 residues. With 10 bases removed from V and 5 bases from J, the gap between germline ends came to 15 bases. CDR3 sequence (DNA): TGTGCCATCAGCGACATCACTGACAATGAGCAGTTCTTC. Its translation: CAISDITDNEQFF.

This clone was counted a few times. The chain has TRBV19 and TRBJ1-5; the D is unclear. Germline V lookup: CDR1 LNHDA, CDR2 SQIVND (reference sequence). This CDR3 is built from 14 residues. The ends were cut back, 6 bases at V and 4 bases at J, with 13 bases in the middle. Here the CDR3 DNA reads TGTGCCAGTAGCCGTTCACCCAATAATCAGCCCCAGCATTTT. This encodes CASSRSPNNQPQHF. The full variable domain, in which reference TRBV19 and TRBJ1-5 provide the parts outside the CDR3, is DGGITQSPKYLFRKEGQNVTLSCEQNLNHDAMYWYRQDPGQGLRLIYYSQIVNDFQKGDIAEGYSVSREKKESFPLTVTSAQKNPTAFYLCASSRSPNNQPQHFGDGTRLSIL.

In DNA, the CDR3 is TGTGCCATCAGTGATGGACAGGGGGCTTTATACGAGCAGTACTTC. Translating it yields CAISDGQGALYEQYF. The chain carries TRBV10-3 and TRBJ2-7, with TRBD1 matching 11 bases. The V gene end was trimmed by 3 bases and the J gene end by 4 bases; junction bases not matched to a gene: 5. From germline, CDR1 is ENHRY and CDR2 SYGVKD. The CDR3 extends over 15 amino acids.

The CDR3 bases are TGTGCCAGCAGCTTAGCGGGGGTAGGGGCTTTCTTT. Translated: CASSLAGVGAFF. This chain joins TRBV7-9 and TRBJ1-1; a weak D match, TRBD1 (5 bases). V lost 0 bases and J lost 11, with 10 bases in between. Germline V gene sequence: CDR1 SEHNR, CDR2 FQNEAQ (reference sequence). The CDR3 extends over 12 amino acids.

The rearrangement joins TRBV7-9 to TRBJ1-1, with TRBD1 matching 10 bases. CDR1 and CDR2 (germline): SEHNR, FQNEAQ (reference sequence). Trimming removed 5 bases from V and 6 bases from J; junction bases left unmatched: 15. The CDR3 runs to 17 residues. Here the CDR3 reads CASSTQPLGTGVSEAFF. The CDR3 DNA reads TGTGCCAGCAGCACCCAACCTTTAGGGACAGGGGTTTCTGAAGCTTTCTTT.

CDR3 protein: CASSAEGWGASDTQYF. CDR3 DNA: TGTGCCAGCAGCGCAGAAGGGTGGGGGGCTTCAGATACGCAGTATTTT. V gene TRBV9 combines with J gene TRBJ2-3; D could derive from TRBD1 or TRBD2 (6 bases each). This CDR3 comprises 16 residues. Trimming took 3 bases from V and 4 from J, leaving 18 bases between them. Germline loops: CDR1 SGDLS, CDR2 YYNGEE.